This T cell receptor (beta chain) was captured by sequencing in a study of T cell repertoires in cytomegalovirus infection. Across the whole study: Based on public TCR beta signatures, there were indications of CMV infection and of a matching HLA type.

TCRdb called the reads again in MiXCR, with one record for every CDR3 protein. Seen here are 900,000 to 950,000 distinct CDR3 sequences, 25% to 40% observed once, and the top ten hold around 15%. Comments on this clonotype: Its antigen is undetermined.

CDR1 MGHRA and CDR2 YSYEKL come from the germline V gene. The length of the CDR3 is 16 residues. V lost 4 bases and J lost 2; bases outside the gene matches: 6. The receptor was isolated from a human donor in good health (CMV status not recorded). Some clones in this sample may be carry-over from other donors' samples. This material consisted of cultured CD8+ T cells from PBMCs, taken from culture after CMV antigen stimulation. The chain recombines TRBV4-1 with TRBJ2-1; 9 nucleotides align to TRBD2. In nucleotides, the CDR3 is TGCGCCAGCAGCCTCCCTAGCGGGGCTGCCTACAATGAGCAGTTCTTC. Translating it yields CASSLPSGAAYNEQFF.